These 22 T cell receptor beta chains share one sample of origin, sequenced in a study of blood T cell repertoires in COVID-19. Sequencing was performed with immunoSEQ multiplex PCR; in TCRdb, only in-frame clones are kept and a portion is missing. The data show about 68,000 clones, 86% seen once. Material for sequencing was peripheral blood. The receptors originated from a man aged 30 to 45 with acute or convalescent COVID-19.

This clone was found a few times. V and J are TRBV6-1 and TRBJ1-2; D is possibly TRBD1 (6 bases). The V end lost 0 bases, the J end lost 4 bases, and 15 bases lay between the germline ends. The length of the CDR3 is 16 residues. Per germline, CDR1 MNHNS and CDR2 SASEGT. In DNA form, the CDR3 reads TGTGCCAGCAGTGAAGCGACAGGCCAGGGTGTCTATGGCTACACCTTC. It codes for CASSEATGQGVYGYTF.

This chain links TRBV19 with TRBJ1-5; 7 positions agree with TRBD1. Germline CDR1 reads LNHDA; CDR2 reads SQIVND (reference sequence). CDR3 length: 15 residues. J gave up 5 bases and V 3 bases, and 7 bases lay outside the gene matches. CDR3 amino acids: CASSIFRQGDQPQHF. The CDR3 bases are TGTGCCAGTAGTATCTTTAGGCAGGGGGATCAGCCCCAGCATTTT.

The chain recombines TRBV29-1 with TRBJ1-2, with TRBD1 matching over 8 bases. V lost 0 bases to trimming and J lost 8 bases; unmatched junction nucleotides: 11. The CDR3 is made up of 15 amino acids. Germline values: CDR1 SQVTM, CDR2 ANQGSEA. CDR3 in DNA: TGCAGCGTTGAAGATAGGACAGGGTTACTTCGGGGCTACACCTTC. This codes for CSVEDRTGLLRGYTF.

V is TRBV11-3 and J is TRBJ2-7; 7 positions agree with TRBD2. V lost 5 bases and J lost 5; bases outside the gene matches: 9. There are 14 residues in the CDR3. Germline lookup yields CDR1 SGHNT and CDR2 YENEEA. The CDR3 loop reads CASSPSGNSDEQYF. CDR3 nucleotides: TGTGCCAGCAGCCCGAGCGGGAATAGCGACGAGCAGTACTTC.

This chain uses TRBV5-6 with TRBJ1-3; a possible D gene is TRBD1 (5 bases). Germline V CDR1 and CDR2: SGHDT, YYEEEE. With 4 bases removed from V and 4 bases from J, the gap between germline ends came to 12 bases. The CDR3 length is 14 residues. The CDR3, as DNA: TGTGCCAGCAGCACCGGGACTTTCGGAAACACCATATATTTT. Protein sequence: CASSTGTFGNTIYF.

The rearrangement links TRBV28 to TRBJ1-2; a weak D match, TRBD1 (5 bases). The CDR3 has 14 residues. Germline V gene data show CDR1 as MDHEN and CDR2 as SYDVKM. V was pared by 4 bases and J by 3 bases, with 12 bases between. CDR3 bases: TGTGCCAGCAGTTCTCCAGGCAGGGACTATGGCTACACCTTC. It codes for CASSSPGRDYGYTF.

V usage is TRBV6-4 and J usage is TRBJ1-2, with 8 bases aligning to TRBD1. The CDR3 covers 14 residues. With V trimmed by 9 bases and J by 8 bases, 14 bases remained unmatched. Germline values: CDR1 MRHNA, CDR2 SNTAGT. The CDR3, as DNA: TGTGCCAGTCGAGCGACCGGGACAGGAAACGGCTACACCTTC. Translation gives CASRATGTGNGYTF.

The rearrangement uses TRBV14 and TRBJ1-5; D gene ambiguous. The length of the CDR3 is 15 residues. The germline gives CDR1 SGHDN, CDR2 FVKESK. Trimming left V 5 bases short and J 5 bases short, with 16 bases between. The CDR3 nucleotides are TGTGCCAGCAGCGAACGACACGCTTCCTATCAGCCCCAGCATTTT. This encodes CASSERHASYQPQHF.

The rearrangement uses TRBV11-1 and TRBJ2-2; weak D call: TRBD1 (5 bases). Trimming took 0 bases from V and 3 from J, leaving 8 bases between them. This CDR3 contains 15 residues. The germline V gene encodes CDR1 SGHAT and CDR2 FQDESV (reference sequence). CDR3 DNA: TGTGCCAGCAGCTTAGCCCAGGGTTACACCGGGGAGCTGTTTTTT. Amino acid sequence: CASSLAQGYTGELFF. The full variable domain, its missing parts supplied by reference TRBV11-1 and TRBJ2-2, is EAEVAQSPRYKITEKSQAVAFWCDPISGHATLYWYRQILGQGPELLVQFQDESVVDDSQLPKDRFSAERLKGVDSTLKIQPAELGDSAMYLCASSLAQGYTGELFFGEGSRLTVL.

The chain joins TRBV29-1 to TRBJ2-4; 9 bases are shared with TRBD2. The CDR3 covers 11 residues. Per the germline V gene, CDR1 is SQVTM and CDR2 is ANQGSEA. Trimming at V came to 4 bases and at J to 10 bases, leaving 2 bases not matched to a gene. The CDR3 DNA reads as TGCAGCGTTGTTAGCGGGAGTATTCAGTACTTC. Protein: CSVVSGSIQYF.

The rearrangement links TRBV7-2 to TRBJ2-7, with 7 bases that match TRBD2. The CDR3 is 15 residues long. J was trimmed by 5 bases and V by 2 bases; bases with no gene match: 9. CDR1 SGHTA and CDR2 FQGNSA come from the germline V gene. CDR3 residues: CASSLQGGSSNEQYF. The CDR3 nucleotides read TGTGCCAGCAGCTTACAAGGCGGGAGCAGCAACGAGCAGTACTTC. Filled out from reference TRBV7-2 and TRBJ2-7, the complete variable domain reads GAGVSQSPSNKVTEKGKDVELRCDPISGHTALYWYRQSLGQGLEFLIYFQGNSAPDKSGLPSDRFSAERTGGSVSTLTIQRTQQEDSAVYLCASSLQGGSSNEQYFGPGTRLTVT.

The gene calls are TRBV12-3 or TRBV12-4 and TRBJ2-7; no reliable D call. Trimming stripped 5 bases from V and 6 bases from J, with 11 bases between. The CDR3 is made up of 12 amino acids. The CDR3: CASSLTVSEQYF. The CDR3, as DNA: TGTGCCAGCAGTCTTACAGTCTCCGAGCAGTACTTC.

Regarding this clone: Relative to the germline gene, one junction end is altered; a read error may explain this. The chain employs TRBV25-1 and TRBJ2-5, with D perhaps TRBD2 (6 bases). The V gene's germline CDR1 is MGHDK and CDR2 SYGVNS. The CDR3 is 14 residues long. DNA of the CDR3: TGTGCCAGCAGTGAATACGGGAGCGACAAAAGCTGGCACTTC. Translated, it gives CASSEYGSDKSWHF.

The chain links TRBV7-9 to TRBJ1-4; 7 nucleotides align to TRBD1. CDR3 length: 14 amino acids. V was clipped by 5 bases and J by 5 bases; unmatched bases: 5. Germline values: CDR1 SEHNR, CDR2 FQNEAQ (reference sequence). This CDR3 is CASSPTGRNEKLFF. In DNA form, the CDR3 reads TGTGCCAGCAGCCCGACAGGGAGAAATGAAAAACTGTTTTTT.

V gene TRBV18 combines with J gene TRBJ1-2; tentatively, D is TRBD1 (6 bases). This CDR3 comprises 15 residues. V was cut by 3 bases and J by 3 bases, with 14 bases left in between. The germline V gene encodes CDR1 KGHSH and CDR2 LQKENI. The CDR3: CASSPTPGQDYGYTF. CDR3 DNA sequence: TGTGCCAGCTCACCGACACCGGGACAAGACTATGGCTACACCTTC.

The genes are TRBV5-1 and TRBJ2-4; 8 bases are a match to TRBD2. CDR1 and CDR2 (germline): SGHRS, YFSETQ. This CDR3 region has 16 residues. Trimming cost V 2 bases and J 2 bases; bases outside gene matches: 6. The CDR3 reads CASSFYSGESKNIQYF. The CDR3 DNA follows: TGCGCCAGCAGCTTTTATAGCGGGGAGTCCAAAAACATTCAGTACTTC.

The gene calls are TRBV2 and TRBJ2-2; a possible D gene is TRBD1 (6 bases). This CDR3 comprises 13 residues. Trimming left V 7 bases short and J 6 bases short, with 12 bases between. Germline assignment: CDR1 SNHLY and CDR2 FYNNEI. The DNA of the CDR3 is TGTGCCAGCACTCTTCAGGGGTCCGGGGAGCTGTTTTTT. Its protein is CASTLQGSGELFF.

This chain connects TRBV4-1 to TRBJ2-5; TRBD2 aligns across 9 bases. This CDR3 spans 15 amino acids. V lost 0 bases and J lost 4; bases outside the gene matches: 3. The germline V gene has CDR1 MGHRA and CDR2 YSYEKL. Written as DNA, the CDR3 is TGCGCCAGCAGCCAAGAAGGGCGGGGGGGAGAGACCCAGTACTTC. It specifies CASSQEGRGGETQYF.

The rearrangement links TRBV7-6 to TRBJ2-3; D is unclear. V gave up 5 bases and J gave up 4 bases, with 13 bases separating them. The CDR3 is 14 residues long. Germline CDR1 and CDR2: SGHVS and FNYEAQ. CDR3 sequence reads: CASSQRSRADTQYF. The DNA of the CDR3 is TGTGCCAGCAGCCAGAGGTCTCGGGCAGATACGCAGTATTTT.

This chain uses TRBV29-1 with TRBJ2-3; D gene uncertain. Germline V lookup: CDR1 SQVTM, CDR2 ANQGSEA. The CDR3 extends over 11 amino acids. V shed 3 bases and J shed 4 bases, with 5 bases lying between them. The CDR3 loop is CSVDVPDTQYF. CDR3 sequence (DNA): TGCAGCGTTGACGTTCCAGATACGCAGTATTTT.

The chain recombines TRBV4-1 with TRBJ2-3; TRBD2 matches 9 bases. The CDR3 is made up of 15 amino acids. Germline V gene lookup returns CDR1 MGHRA and CDR2 YSYEKL. Trimming took 4 bases from V and 6 from J; bases not matched to a gene: 8. The CDR3 loop is CASSRPTLAGDTQYF. CDR3 coding DNA: TGCGCCAGCAGCCGCCCGACCCTAGCGGGGGATACGCAGTATTTT.

The rearrangement uses TRBV5-8 and TRBJ1-2, with TRBD1 matching over 10 bases. J was trimmed by 3 bases and V by 1 base; bases with no gene match: 6. Germline V lookup: CDR1 SGHTS, CDR2 YDEGEE. The CDR3 is 16 residues long. CDR3 amino acids: CASSLSGTGDDYGYTF. The CDR3 DNA follows: TGTGCCAGCAGCTTGTCAGGGACAGGGGACGACTATGGCTACACCTTC.